This TCR beta chain was captured in a study of cytomegalovirus exposure and HLA in healthy donors. 60 Vbeta and 13 Jbeta primers were used in PCR. Generated by immunoSEQ multiplex PCR, the TCRdb table keeps only in-frame clones and is missing some. The listing contains tens of thousands of clones. Points from the study as a whole: The later analysis indicated that the majority of CMV-associated TCR beta chains appeared HLA-restricted.

Unrecorded immune exposure was likely among donors, who were nominally healthy when sampled. Trimming pared 4 bases from V and 8 bases from J, leaving 12 bases between. This CDR3 comprises 12 residues. Germline V lookup: CDR1 SGHNT, CDR2 YYREEE (reference sequence). Notes on this clone: Its matching antigen is unknown.

The origin of this receptor is a woman in her 30s in good health and CMV-seropositive. The J gene is TRBJ1-2, the V gene TRBV5-4; D is unresolved. The specimen sequenced was PBMCs. DNA of the CDR3: TGTGCCAGCAGCGGCGAGGGTTACGGCTACACCTTC. This translates into CASSGEGYGYTF.